This paragraph covers one T cell receptor (beta chain) sequence. Its antigen is not identified. These data belong to a study of cytomegalovirus exposure and HLA in healthy donors. Whole-study results and caveats: TCR association rates varied by HLA locus in a later analysis, with DRB1 highest and HLA-C lowest.

Germline lookup yields CDR1 LNHDA and CDR2 SQIVND (reference sequence). The CDR3 has 13 amino acids. With 3 bases removed from V and 5 bases from J, the gap between germline ends came to 10 bases. Primers for the PCR totalled 60 Vbeta and 13 Jbeta. The table came from immunoSEQ multiplex PCR; TCRdb's copy has only in-frame clones and leaves some out. The sample has under 150,000 clones; about 74% are singletons. The chain links TRBV19 to TRBJ1-2; unclear D gene. Sequencing was done on a sample of PBMCs. The source of this sequence is a man between 25 and 39 years old in good health and CMV-seronegative. The chain's CDR3 is CASSIFPPYGYTF. CDR3 nucleotide sequence: TGTGCCAGTAGTATTTTTCCCCCGTATGGCTACACCTTC.